Following are 27 T cell receptor beta chains from one sample sequenced in a study of shared clonotypes between healthy human individuals. Clones were sequenced by immunoSEQ multiplex PCR, and TCRdb holds only the in-frame ones, with some missing. The sample has roughly 640,000 clones, 74% seen once. Sequencing input: memory CD4+ T cells sorted from blood. As for subset: CD45RA-negative fraction. These receptors were obtained from a woman aged 25 to 39 in good health.

This chain uses TRBV28 with TRBJ1-2; no clear D. Trimming took 1 base from V and 2 from J, leaving 5 bases between them. CDR3 length: 13 residues. The germline V gene has CDR1 MDHEN and CDR2 SYDVKM. CDR3 protein: CASSLLVNYGYTF. In DNA, the CDR3 is TGTGCCAGCAGTTTATTAGTGAACTATGGCTACACCTTC.

This sequence joins TRBV28 and TRBJ1-4; D is uncertain. Germline V gives CDR1 MDHEN, CDR2 SYDVKM. Deletions cut 8 bases from V and 3 bases from J, with 13 bases between. This CDR3 is built from 14 residues. DNA for the CDR3: TGTGCCAGCGGCGTGTCGGCAGCTAATGAAAAACTGTTTTTT. Residues: CASGVSAANEKLFF.

The rearrangement joins TRBV27 to TRBJ2-7, with TRBD2 identical over 7 bases. Trimming cost V 11 bases and J 5 bases; bases outside gene matches: 9. The length of the CDR3 is 12 residues. Germline CDR1 is MNHEY and CDR2 is SMNVEV (reference sequence). This chain's CDR3 is CAGTREIDEQYF. The CDR3 DNA follows: TGTGCCGGGACGCGGGAGATAGACGAGCAGTACTTC.

The chain is built from TRBV4-1 and TRBJ2-1, with no clear D. The CDR3 spans 16 residues. V lost 1 base and J lost 6, with 16 bases in between. Germline values: CDR1 MGHRA, CDR2 YSYEKL. The CDR3 loop is CASSQVPISISNEQFF. The CDR3 DNA follows: TGCGCCAGCAGCCAAGTCCCAATCTCGATCTCCAATGAGCAGTTCTTC.

In its sample, this clone was seen a few times. This chain links TRBV23-1 with TRBJ1-2, with D maybe TRBD1 (5 bases). TRBV23-1 is an ORF, and what it does is uncertain. The CDR3 contains 11 residues. The V gene lost 7 bases and the J gene lost 8 bases, with 11 bases spanning the gap. CDR3 loop: CASNPGIGYTF. CDR3 bases: TGCGCCAGCAATCCAGGGATCGGCTACACCTTC.

The rearrangement uses TRBV5-1 and TRBJ1-5; D gene ambiguous. With 3 bases removed from V and 4 bases from J, the gap between germline ends came to 11 bases. Germline V lookup: CDR1 SGHRS, CDR2 YFSETQ. The CDR3 runs 14 residues. In DNA, the CDR3 is TGCGCCAGCAGCTCGGAGGCGGGTAATCAGCCCCAGCATTTT. Translation gives CASSSEAGNQPQHF.

The chain combines TRBV7-8 with TRBJ2-7; TRBD1 agrees at 7 bases. Trimming at V came to 1 base and at J to 4 bases, leaving 4 bases not matched to a gene. The CDR3 has 14 residues. Germline values: CDR1 SGHVS, CDR2 FQNEAQ. The CDR3 loop reads CASSLVAGGYEQYF. The CDR3 DNA reads as TGTGCCAGCAGCTTAGTGGCAGGGGGTTACGAGCAGTACTTC.

This clone was counted a few times. V usage is TRBV9 and J usage is TRBJ2-3; TRBD2 matches at 8 bases. The CDR3 runs to 17 residues. V shed 0 bases and J 0 bases; nucleotides not matched to a gene: 6. The V gene's germline CDR1 is SGDLS and CDR2 YYNGEE. Here the CDR3 reads CASSVVSSSGSTDTQYF. In nucleotides, the CDR3 is TGTGCCAGCAGCGTAGTGAGTTCTAGCGGGAGCACAGATACGCAGTATTTT.

V is TRBV2 and J is TRBJ2-6; no clear D. The CDR3 is 16 amino acids. V lost 7 bases and J lost 0, with 13 bases in between. The germline gives CDR1 SNHLY, CDR2 FYNNEI. This chain's CDR3 is CASKASVASGANVLTF. The CDR3 nucleotides read TGTGCCAGCAAGGCCAGCGTCGCCTCTGGGGCCAACGTCCTGACTTTC.

CDR3 amino acids: CASSSTGDEQFF. For the CDR3, the DNA is TGTGCCAGCAGTTCCACTGGAGATGAGCAGTTCTTC. The chain has TRBV6-1 and TRBJ2-1; D is undetermined. V lost 5 bases to trimming and J lost 8 bases, with 10 bases between them. The CDR3 runs 12 residues. Germline values: CDR1 MNHNS, CDR2 SASEGT.

V is TRBV11-2 and J is TRBJ1-1, with 7 bases fitting TRBD1. CDR3 length: 15 amino acids. Germline V gene lookup returns CDR1 SGHAT and CDR2 FQNNGV. V lost 1 base to trimming and J lost 4 bases; unmatched junction nucleotides: 6. CDR3 sequence reads: CASSLVEGAVTEAFF. The CDR3, as DNA: TGTGCCAGCAGCTTAGTAGAGGGGGCAGTCACTGAAGCTTTCTTT.

There are a few counts of this clone. This chain links TRBV16 with TRBJ2-4; no clear D gene. This CDR3 is built from 14 residues. Trimming cost V 3 bases and J 8 bases, with 14 bases left between them. Germline CDR1 KGHSY, CDR2 FQNENV. Written as DNA, the CDR3 is TGTGCCAGCAGCCATTCAGGTATATTGGACATTCAGTACTTC. This codes for CASSHSGILDIQYF.

V usage is TRBV7-2 and J usage is TRBJ2-7; 10 bases match TRBD2. V lost 4 bases to trimming and J lost 3 bases; unmatched junction nucleotides: 6. The CDR3 has 15 residues. The germline CDR1 and CDR2 sequences are SGHTA and FQGNSA. CDR3 in DNA: TGTGCCAGCAGCTCCTACTTAGCGGGAGGCTACGAGCAGTACTTC. This translates into CASSSYLAGGYEQYF.

V and J are TRBV11-2 and TRBJ2-3; weak D call: TRBD2 (5 bases). The CDR3 runs 14 residues. Germline CDR1 and CDR2: SGHAT and FQNNGV. V gave up 4 bases and J gave up 5 bases, with 13 bases separating them. CDR3 sequence reads: CASSSWAGGDTQYF. In DNA, the CDR3 is TGTGCCAGCAGCTCGTGGGCGGGCGGAGATACGCAGTATTTT. Variable domain in full (rest from reference TRBV11-2 and TRBJ2-3): EAGVAQSPRYKIIEKRQSVAFWCNPISGHATLYWYQQILGQGPKLLIQFQNNGVVDDSQLPKDRFSAERLKGVDSTLKIQPAKLEDSAVYLCASSSWAGGDTQYFGPGTRLTVL.

The chain links TRBV4-2 to TRBJ2-7; D is unclear. Between the trimmed V and J ends, which lost 1 base and 0 bases, there was a span of 10 bases. This CDR3 region has 15 residues. The germline CDR1 and CDR2 sequences are LGHNA and YNFKEQ. The CDR3 spells CASSQGTGPSYEQYF. The CDR3 nucleotides are TGTGCCAGCAGCCAAGGGACCGGGCCCTCCTACGAGCAGTACTTC.

This clone was observed once. The CDR3 sequence: CASPRDRGSGANVLTF. In DNA form, the CDR3 reads TGTGCCAGCCCACGGGACAGGGGCTCTGGGGCCAACGTCCTGACTTTC. The V gene is TRBV5-6, the J gene TRBJ2-6; 10 bases map to TRBD1. The CDR3 runs 16 residues. Germline V gene lookup returns CDR1 SGHDT and CDR2 YYEEEE. V lost 7 bases, J lost 0 bases, and 4 bases stayed unmatched.

The chain is built from TRBV14 and TRBJ2-1; the D is unclear. V lost 5 bases to trimming and J lost 3 bases, with 14 bases between them. The CDR3 covers 15 residues. CDR1 and CDR2 (germline): SGHDN, FVKESK. The CDR3 nucleotides are TGTGCCAGCAGCATTGGGCGGAGCTACTACAATGAGCAGTTCTTC. Translation gives CASSIGRSYYNEQFF.

In its sample, this clone was seen a few times. The gene calls are TRBV12-5 and TRBJ2-3, with 8 bases lining up with TRBD1. The CDR3 covers 14 residues. V dropped 5 bases and J dropped 4; count of bases not matched to a gene: 5. Germline V CDR1 and CDR2: LGHNT, FRNRAP. CDR3 in DNA: TGTGCTAGTGGTGAGGACAGGGTTTCAGATACGCAGTATTTT. Protein: CASGEDRVSDTQYF.

The chain has TRBV2 and TRBJ2-1, with D tentatively TRBD1 (6 bases). From germline, CDR1 is SNHLY and CDR2 FYNNEI. Trimming shortened V by 7 bases and J by 4 bases, and 17 bases separated the two germline ends. This CDR3 has 15 amino acids. CDR3 in amino acids: CASIGVQGRYNEQFF. Here the CDR3 DNA reads TGTGCCAGCATTGGTGTACAGGGACGGTACAATGAGCAGTTCTTC.

Regarding this clone: Other nucleotide sequences from this sample produce the same CDR3. The gene calls are TRBV9 and TRBJ2-3; 8 nucleotides line up with TRBD1. CDR1 SGDLS and CDR2 YYNGEE come from the germline V gene. This CDR3 is 14 amino acids long. V was clipped by 3 bases and J by 1 base; unmatched bases: 1. The CDR3 loop is CASSAGQGTDTQYF. Here the CDR3 DNA reads TGTGCCAGCAGCGCGGGACAGGGCACAGATACGCAGTATTTT.

The V gene is TRBV5-4, the J gene TRBJ2-5, with D possibly called TRBD1 or TRBD2 (7 bases each). The CDR3 runs to 15 residues. Looked up from germline, CDR1 is SGHNT and CDR2 is YYREEE (reference sequence). With 0 bases removed from V and 4 bases from J, the gap between germline ends came to 13 bases. This CDR3 is CASSLGQGEGETQYF. CDR3 bases: TGTGCCAGCAGCTTGGGTCAGGGGGAGGGAGAGACCCAGTACTTC.

The V call is TRBV18, the J call TRBJ1-4, with D tentatively TRBD1 (6 bases). The CDR3 loop spans 13 amino acids. Looked up from germline, CDR1 is KGHSH and CDR2 is LQKENI. V was cut by 3 bases and J by 7 bases, with 9 bases left in between. CDR3 region: CASSPTGFEKLFF. The CDR3 DNA reads as TGTGCCAGCTCACCCACAGGGTTTGAAAAACTGTTTTTT.

The chain has TRBV7-2 and TRBJ1-5, with unresolved D. This CDR3 has 14 residues. Between the trimmed V and J ends, which lost 5 bases and 3 bases, there was a span of 11 bases. Germline V gene data show CDR1 as SGHTA and CDR2 as FQGNSA. The DNA of the CDR3 is TGTGCCAGCAGCCAACAGACTACCAATCAGCCCCAGCATTTT. It translates to CASSQQTTNQPQHF.

On this clone: A read error may produce the germline difference seen at one junction end. The V call is TRBV10-3, the J call TRBJ2-7; 9 bases align to TRBD1. Germline lookup yields CDR1 ENHRY and CDR2 SYGVKD. This CDR3 is 14 amino acids long. The CDR3 sequence: CAISQSGTGYEQYF. CDR3 DNA: TGTGCCATCAGTCAGTCCGGGACAGGGTACGAGCAGTACTTC.

This clone showed up just once. The CDR3 loop reads CAIEPVGFTEAFF. The CDR3 DNA reads TGTGCCATTGAACCTGTTGGTTTCACTGAAGCTTTCTTT. V gene TRBV6-1 combines with J gene TRBJ1-1; D not certain. Germline assignment: CDR1 MNHNS and CDR2 SASEGT. Trimming stripped 10 bases from V and 4 bases from J, with 16 bases between. There are 13 residues in the CDR3.

The rearrangement links TRBV5-1 to TRBJ2-2; D unclear. The CDR3 length is 12 residues. The ends were cut back, 4 bases at V and 3 bases at J, with 4 bases in the middle. Per the germline V gene, CDR1 is SGHRS and CDR2 is YFSETQ. The CDR3 DNA sequence: TGCGCCAGCAGCACATACACCGGGGAGCTGTTTTTT. It is translated as CASSTYTGELFF.

V usage is TRBV5-1 and J usage is TRBJ1-2, with D possibly matching TRBD1 (5 bases). Germline CDR1 SGHRS, CDR2 YFSETQ. There are 14 residues in the CDR3. With 3 bases removed from V and 5 bases from J, the gap between germline ends came to 14 bases. CDR3: CASSSGTETYGYTF. The CDR3 bases are TGCGCCAGCAGCTCCGGGACCGAGACATATGGCTACACCTTC. Full variable domain (outside the CDR3, taken from reference TRBV5-1 and TRBJ1-2): KAGVTQTPRYLIKTRGQQVTLSCSPISGHRSVSWYQQTPGQGLQFLFEYFSETQRNKGNFPGRFSGRQFSNSRSEMNVSTLELGDSALYLCASSSGTETYGYTFGSGTRLTVV.